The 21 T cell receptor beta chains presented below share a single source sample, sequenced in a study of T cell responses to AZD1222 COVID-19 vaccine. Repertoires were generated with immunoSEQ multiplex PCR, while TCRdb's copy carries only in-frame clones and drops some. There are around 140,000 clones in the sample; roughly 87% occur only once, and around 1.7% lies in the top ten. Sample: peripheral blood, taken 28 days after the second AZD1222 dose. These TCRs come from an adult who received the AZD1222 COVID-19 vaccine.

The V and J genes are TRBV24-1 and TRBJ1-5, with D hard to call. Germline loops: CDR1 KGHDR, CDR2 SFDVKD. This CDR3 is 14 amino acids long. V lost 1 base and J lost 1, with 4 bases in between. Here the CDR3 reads CATSDFGSNQPQHF. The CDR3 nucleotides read TGTGCCACCAGTGATTTCGGCAGCAATCAGCCCCAGCATTTT.

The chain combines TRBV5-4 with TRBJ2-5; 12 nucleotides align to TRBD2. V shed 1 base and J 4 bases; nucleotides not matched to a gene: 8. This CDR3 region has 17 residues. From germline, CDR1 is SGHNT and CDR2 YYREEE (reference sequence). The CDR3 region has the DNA TGTGCCAGCAGCTTGCCTGGACTAGCGGGACTGGGAGAGACCCAGTACTTC. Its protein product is CASSLPGLAGLGETQYF.

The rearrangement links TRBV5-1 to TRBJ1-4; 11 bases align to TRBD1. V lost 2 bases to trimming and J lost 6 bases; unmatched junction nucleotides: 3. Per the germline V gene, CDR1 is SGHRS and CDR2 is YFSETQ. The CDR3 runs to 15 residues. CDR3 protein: CASSLPDRGHEKLFF. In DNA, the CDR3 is TGCGCCAGCAGCTTACCGGACAGGGGGCATGAAAAACTGTTTTTT.

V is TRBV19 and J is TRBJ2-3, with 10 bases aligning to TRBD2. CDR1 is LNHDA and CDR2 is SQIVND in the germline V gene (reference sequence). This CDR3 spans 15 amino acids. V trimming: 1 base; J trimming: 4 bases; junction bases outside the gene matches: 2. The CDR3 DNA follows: TGTGCCAGTAGTATAGGGGGGACTAGCGCAGATACGCAGTATTTT. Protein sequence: CASSIGGTSADTQYF. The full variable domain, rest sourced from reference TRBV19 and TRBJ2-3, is DGGITQSPKYLFRKEGQNVTLSCEQNLNHDAMYWYRQDPGQGLRLIYYSQIVNDFQKGDIAEGYSVSREKKESFPLTVTSAQKNPTAFYLCASSIGGTSADTQYFGPGTRLTVL.

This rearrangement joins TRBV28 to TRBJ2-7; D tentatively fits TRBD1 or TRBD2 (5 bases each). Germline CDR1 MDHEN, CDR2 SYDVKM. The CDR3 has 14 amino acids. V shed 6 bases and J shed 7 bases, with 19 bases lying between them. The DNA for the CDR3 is TGTGCCAGCAGGCCCCCGGGACCAGCAAATGAGCAGTACTTC. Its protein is CASRPPGPANEQYF. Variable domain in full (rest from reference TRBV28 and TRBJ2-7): DVKVTQSSRYLVKRTGEKVFLECVQDMDHENMFWYRQDPGLGLRLIYFSYDVKMKEKGDIPEGYSVSREKKERFSLILESASTNQTSMYLCASRPPGPANEQYFGPGTRLTVT.

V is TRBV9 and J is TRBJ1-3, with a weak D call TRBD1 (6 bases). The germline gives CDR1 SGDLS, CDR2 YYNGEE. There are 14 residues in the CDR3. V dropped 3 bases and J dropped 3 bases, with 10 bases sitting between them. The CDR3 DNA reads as TGTGCCAGCAGCGAAAGGGGGGATGGAAACACCATATATTTT. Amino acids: CASSERGDGNTIYF.

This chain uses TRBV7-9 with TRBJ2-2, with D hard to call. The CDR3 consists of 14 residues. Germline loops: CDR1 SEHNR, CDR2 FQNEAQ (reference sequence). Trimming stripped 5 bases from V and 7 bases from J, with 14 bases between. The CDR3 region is CASSPQSGVGELFF. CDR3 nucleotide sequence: TGTGCCAGCAGCCCGCAGAGTGGAGTCGGGGAGCTGTTTTTT.

CDR3 nucleotide sequence: TGTGCCAGCACCCCCGGTCTTGGGTCCTACGAGCAGTACTTC. Translation gives CASTPGLGSYEQYF. The chain employs TRBV27 and TRBJ2-7; D is unresolved. The CDR3 runs 14 residues. From germline, CDR1 is MNHEY and CDR2 SMNVEV (reference sequence). Between the trimmed V and J ends, which lost 7 bases and 1 base, there was a span of 14 bases.

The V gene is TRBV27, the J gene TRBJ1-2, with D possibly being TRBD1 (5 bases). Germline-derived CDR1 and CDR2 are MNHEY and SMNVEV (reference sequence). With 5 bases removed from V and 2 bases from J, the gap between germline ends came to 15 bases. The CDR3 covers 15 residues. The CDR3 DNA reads TGTGCCAGCAGTGAAAACGGGGGGAGCAACTATGGCTACACCTTC. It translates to CASSENGGSNYGYTF.

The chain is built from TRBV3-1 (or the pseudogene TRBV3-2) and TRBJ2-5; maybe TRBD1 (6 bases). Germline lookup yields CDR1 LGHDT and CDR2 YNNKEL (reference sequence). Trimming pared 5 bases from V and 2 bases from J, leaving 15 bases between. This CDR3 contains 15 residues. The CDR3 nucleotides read TGTGCCAGCAGCGAAGGAGGCAGGGGTCAAGAGACCCAGTACTTC. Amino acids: CASSEGGRGQETQYF.

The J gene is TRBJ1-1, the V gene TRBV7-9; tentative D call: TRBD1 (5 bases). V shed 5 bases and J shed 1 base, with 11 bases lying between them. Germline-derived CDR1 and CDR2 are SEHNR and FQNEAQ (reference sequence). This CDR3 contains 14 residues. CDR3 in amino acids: CASSVTTGNTEAFF. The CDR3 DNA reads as TGTGCCAGCAGCGTTACAACAGGGAACACTGAAGCTTTCTTT.

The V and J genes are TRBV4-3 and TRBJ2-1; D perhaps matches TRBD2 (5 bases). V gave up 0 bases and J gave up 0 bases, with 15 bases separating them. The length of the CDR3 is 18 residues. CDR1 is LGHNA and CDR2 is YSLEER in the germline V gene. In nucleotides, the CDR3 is TGCGCCAGCAGCCAAGAGGTTACGGGGTGGAGCTCCTACAATGAGCAGTTCTTC. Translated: CASSQEVTGWSSYNEQFF.

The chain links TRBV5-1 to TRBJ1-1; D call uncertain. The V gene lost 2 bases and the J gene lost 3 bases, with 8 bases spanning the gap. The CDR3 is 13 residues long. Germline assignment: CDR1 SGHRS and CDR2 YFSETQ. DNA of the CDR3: TGCGCCAGCAGCTTTCGCCAGTACACTGAAGCTTTCTTT. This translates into CASSFRQYTEAFF.

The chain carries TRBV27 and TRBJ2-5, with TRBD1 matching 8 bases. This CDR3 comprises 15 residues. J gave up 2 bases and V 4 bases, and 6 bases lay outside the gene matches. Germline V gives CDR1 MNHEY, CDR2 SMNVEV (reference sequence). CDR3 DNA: TGTGCCAGCAGTTCCCAGGGGGCCGGGCAAGAGACCCAGTACTTC. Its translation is CASSSQGAGQETQYF.

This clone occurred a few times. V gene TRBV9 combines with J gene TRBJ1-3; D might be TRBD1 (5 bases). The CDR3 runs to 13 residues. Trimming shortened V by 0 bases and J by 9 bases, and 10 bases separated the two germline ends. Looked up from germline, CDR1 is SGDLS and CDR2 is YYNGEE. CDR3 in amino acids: CASSVAPGGTIYF. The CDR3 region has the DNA TGTGCCAGCAGCGTAGCCCCCGGGGGCACCATATATTTT.

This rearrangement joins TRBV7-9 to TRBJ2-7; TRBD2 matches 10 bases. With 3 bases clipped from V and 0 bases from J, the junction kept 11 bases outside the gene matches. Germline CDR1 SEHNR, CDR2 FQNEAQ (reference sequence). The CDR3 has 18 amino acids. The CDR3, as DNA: TGTGCCAGCAGCTTGATGGGACTAGCGCAGAGCCACTCCTACGAGCAGTACTTC. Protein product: CASSLMGLAQSHSYEQYF.

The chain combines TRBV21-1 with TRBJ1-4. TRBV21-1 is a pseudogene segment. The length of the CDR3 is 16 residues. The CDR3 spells CASSKVRGPGNEKLFF. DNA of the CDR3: TGTGCCAGCAGCAAAGTCCGGGGGCCTGGTAATGAAAAACTGTTTTTT.

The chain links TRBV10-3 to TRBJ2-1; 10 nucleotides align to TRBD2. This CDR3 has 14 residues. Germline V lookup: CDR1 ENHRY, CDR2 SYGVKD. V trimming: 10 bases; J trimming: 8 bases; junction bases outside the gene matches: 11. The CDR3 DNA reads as TGTGCCAGGGGTCGGAAGCGGGAGGGCCATGAGCAGTTCTTC. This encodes CARGRKREGHEQFF.

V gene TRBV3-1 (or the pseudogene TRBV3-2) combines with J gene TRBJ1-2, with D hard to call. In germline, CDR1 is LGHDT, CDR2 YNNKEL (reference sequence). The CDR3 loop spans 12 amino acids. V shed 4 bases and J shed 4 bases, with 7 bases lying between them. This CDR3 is CASSPTGYGYTF. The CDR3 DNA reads TGTGCCAGCAGCCCCACGGGCTATGGCTACACCTTC.

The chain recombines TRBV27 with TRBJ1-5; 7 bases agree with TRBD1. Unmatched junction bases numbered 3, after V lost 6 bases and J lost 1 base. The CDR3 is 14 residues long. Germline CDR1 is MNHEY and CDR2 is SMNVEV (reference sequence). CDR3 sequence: CASRGTVSNQPQHF. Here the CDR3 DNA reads TGTGCCAGCAGGGGGACAGTCAGCAATCAGCCCCAGCATTTT.

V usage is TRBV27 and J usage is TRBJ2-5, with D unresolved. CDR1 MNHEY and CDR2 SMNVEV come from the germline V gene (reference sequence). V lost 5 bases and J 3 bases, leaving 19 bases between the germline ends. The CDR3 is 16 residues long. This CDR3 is CASSPRQVPIKETQYF. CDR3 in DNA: TGTGCCAGCAGTCCCCGGCAGGTCCCCATAAAAGAGACCCAGTACTTC.